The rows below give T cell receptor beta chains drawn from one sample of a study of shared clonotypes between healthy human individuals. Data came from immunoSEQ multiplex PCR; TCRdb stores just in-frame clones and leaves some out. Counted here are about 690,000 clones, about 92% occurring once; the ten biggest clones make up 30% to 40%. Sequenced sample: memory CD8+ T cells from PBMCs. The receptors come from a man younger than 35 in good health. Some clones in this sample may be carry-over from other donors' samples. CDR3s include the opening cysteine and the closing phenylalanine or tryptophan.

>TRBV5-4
CASSLARSSYEQYF
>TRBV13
CASRSGQVYEQYF
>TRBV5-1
CASSLRTDGKETQYF
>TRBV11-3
CASSNGGVNQPQHF
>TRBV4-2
CASSPTGLAVYNEQFF
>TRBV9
CASSVATSGNDGELFF
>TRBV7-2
CASSLESSSGPEETQYF
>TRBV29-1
CSARVSYEQYF
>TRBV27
CASSPLSTGGVEKLFF
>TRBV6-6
CASSSGLETQYF
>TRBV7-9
CASSLAPGFSSYEQYF
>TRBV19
CASSSPGGYYGYTF
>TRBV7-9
CASSLVGGGPDTGELFF
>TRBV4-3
CASSPSSGGLSSGANVLTF
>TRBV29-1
CSAVFAYEQYF
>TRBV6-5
CATWGHRANTGELFF
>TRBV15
CATSREFFGGGRHNEQFF
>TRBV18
CASSPPVAVSYEQYF
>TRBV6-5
CASSYFTGVYGYTF
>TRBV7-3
CASSLKFTGGTGELFF
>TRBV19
CASSRDQRGEQYF
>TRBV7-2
CASSLASGTGAYEQYF
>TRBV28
CASSPGTSGSSFWEQFF
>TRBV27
CASSLSLGLAGSRYEQYF
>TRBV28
CASAGRGLVYGYTF
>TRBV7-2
CASSFSPYEQYF
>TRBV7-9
CASSLSDLPQHF
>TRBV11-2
CASSLEPRYYEQYF